This T cell receptor (beta chain) came from a study of CD8+CD57+ T cells in acquired aplastic anemia. Genomic DNA constituted the template upon which TCR beta VDJ and CDR3 profiling was performed. MiXCR, run by TCRdb on the reads, gives a single entry per CDR3 protein. The sample includes approximately 200,000 distinct CDR3 sequences, roughly 57% seen only once; the top ten take around 28%. This CDR3 has 15 amino acids. Germline-derived CDR1 and CDR2 are MGHDK and SYGVNS. V lost 2 bases to trimming and J lost 1 base, with 11 bases between them. This clonotype was detected a few times. Sequenced material: sorted CD4+, CD8+, or CD8+CD57+ T cells (not recorded which) from PBMCs. This chain connects TRBV25-1 to TRBJ1-1; D is possibly TRBD1 (5 bases). This receptor was identified in a human donor in good health. CDR3 nucleotide sequence: TGTGCCAGCAGTGAACAGACAGATGCGAACACTGAAGCTTTCTTT. As protein: CASSEQTDANTEAFF.